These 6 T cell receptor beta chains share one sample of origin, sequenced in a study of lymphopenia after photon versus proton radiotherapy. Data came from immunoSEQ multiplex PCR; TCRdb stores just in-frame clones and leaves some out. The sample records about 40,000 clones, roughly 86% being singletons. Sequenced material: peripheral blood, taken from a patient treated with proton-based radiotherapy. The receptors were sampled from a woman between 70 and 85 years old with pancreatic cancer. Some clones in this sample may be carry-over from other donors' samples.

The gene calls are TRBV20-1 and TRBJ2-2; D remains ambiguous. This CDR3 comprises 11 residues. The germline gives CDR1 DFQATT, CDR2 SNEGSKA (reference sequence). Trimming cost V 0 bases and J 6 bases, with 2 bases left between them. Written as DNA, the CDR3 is TGCAGTGCTAGAGAGGCCGGGGAGCTGTTTTTT. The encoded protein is CSAREAGELFF.

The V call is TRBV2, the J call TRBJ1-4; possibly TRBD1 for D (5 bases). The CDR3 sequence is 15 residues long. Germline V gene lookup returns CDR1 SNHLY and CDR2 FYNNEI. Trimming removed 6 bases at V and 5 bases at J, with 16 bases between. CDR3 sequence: CASSLRGTGNEKLFF. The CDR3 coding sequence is TGTGCCAGCAGCCTAAGGGGTACAGGAAATGAAAAACTGTTTTTT. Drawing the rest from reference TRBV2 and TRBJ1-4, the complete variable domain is EPEVTQTPSHQVTQMGQEVILRCVPISNHLYFYWYRQILGQKVEFLVSFYNNEISEKSEIFDDQFSVERPDGSNFTLKIRSTKLEDSAMYFCASSLRGTGNEKLFFGSGTQLSVL.

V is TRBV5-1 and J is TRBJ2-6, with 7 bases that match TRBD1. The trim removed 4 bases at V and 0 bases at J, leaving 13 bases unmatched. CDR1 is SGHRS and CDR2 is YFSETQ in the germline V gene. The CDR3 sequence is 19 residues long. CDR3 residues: CASSTGDNPSLSGANVLTF. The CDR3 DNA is TGCGCCAGCAGCACAGGGGATAACCCCTCTCTCTCTGGGGCCAACGTCCTGACTTTC.

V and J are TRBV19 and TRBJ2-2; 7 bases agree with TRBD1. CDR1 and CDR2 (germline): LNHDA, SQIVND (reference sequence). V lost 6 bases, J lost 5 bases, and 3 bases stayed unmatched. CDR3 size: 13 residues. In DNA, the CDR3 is TGTGCCAGTAGAACGGGACAGACCGGGGAGCTGTTTTTT. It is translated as CASRTGQTGELFF.

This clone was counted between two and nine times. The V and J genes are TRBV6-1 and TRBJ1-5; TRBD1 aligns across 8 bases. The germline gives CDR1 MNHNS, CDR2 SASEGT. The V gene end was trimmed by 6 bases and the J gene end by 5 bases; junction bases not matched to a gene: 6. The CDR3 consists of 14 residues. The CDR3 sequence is CASRSPGGYQPQHF. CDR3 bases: TGTGCCAGCAGGTCGCCAGGGGGCTATCAGCCCCAGCATTTT.

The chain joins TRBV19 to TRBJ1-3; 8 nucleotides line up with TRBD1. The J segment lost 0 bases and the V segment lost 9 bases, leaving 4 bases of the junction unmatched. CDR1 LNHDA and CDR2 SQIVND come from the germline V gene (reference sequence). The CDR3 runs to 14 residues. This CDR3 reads CASGGTGSGNTIYF. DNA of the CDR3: TGTGCCAGCGGCGGGACAGGCTCTGGAAACACCATATATTTT.